This T cell receptor beta chain was profiled in a study of CD4 T cells in relation to SARS-CoV-2 and coronaviruses (dated by TCRdb to the early 2020s). The study in broad terms: The ViraFEST assay cultured PBMCs with antigen for roughly 10 days, then sequenced TCR beta CDR3s to find antigen-specific clonal expansions. Across all 12 patients in the full convalescent cohort, ages ranged from roughly 21 to 75 years, with a median of 38. Memory CD4+ T cell crossreactivity between SARS-CoV-2 and common cold coronavirus spike proteins was assessed at the TCR clonotype level in the study. The Adaptive Biotechnologies TCR-sequencing kit was used for samples from a few pre-COVID donors and for the naive versus memory experiments, whereas the other data were Illumina-based. A different, Illumina-based TCR-beta assay was used to sequence expansion assays from other donors in the study. Using patient-derived lymphoblastoid cell lines, the shared crossreactive spike epitopes were mapped to their HLA restriction. The approximately 12 convalescent patients included 8 males and 4 females; two subjects were Hispanic. Summary of the overall study and its limitations: Significantly weaker SARS-CoV-2-driven expansion was shown by crossreactive clones than by monoreactive clones, consistent with antigenic imprinting. Crossreactivity analysis was centred on spike protein, so crossreactivity against other viral proteins was not assessed. In roughly two thirds of donors, memory CD4+ clonotypes turned up that crossrecognized SARS-CoV-2 and at least one common cold coronavirus spike. Small numbers of patients and of tested TCRs were a limitation of the study. Naive versus memory sequencing indicated that memory recall responses, rather than primary responses primed during culture, are detected by the assay. Pre-pandemic and post-infection samples were not both contributed by any donor, so tracing of the source of pre-existing responses was limited.

The CDR3 spans 14 residues, from the cysteine through the phenylalanine. CDR3 DNA only is kept here, 42 bases in frame from base 1. Looking up the germline V gene (reference sequence) yields CDR1 LNHDA and CDR2 SQIVND. V is reduced by 8 bases and J by 0 bases, leaving a spacing of 11 bases between them. Naive and memory CD4+ T cells were separated from cryopreserved PBMCs by first enriching for CD4 and then performing EasySep naive CD4+ T cell enrichment. Sorted naive or memory CD4+ T cells (under 1.1 x 10^5) were cultured 1:1 with T cell-depleted PBMCs and CEF peptides for 10 to 11 days. Triplicate replicate wells were generally used for each peptide culture condition. Ficoll-Paque PLUS gradient centrifugation was used to isolate PBMCs from either whole blood or leukapheresis product. PBMCs were either cryopreserved at -140°C or used fresh in the expansion assay. The QIAamp Micro DNA Kit was used to extract genomic DNA from the CD4+ T cells.

CEF-cultured naive and memory CD4+ T cell DNA received survey-level immunoSEQ TCR-beta sequencing. In the original analysis: During preprocessing, nonproductive sequences were discarded, as were any CDR3s that did not begin with C, did not end with F or W, or were shorter than 7 amino acids. Antigen-specific clonotypes were called with the MANAFEST web app on the basis of expansion relative to the reference and to other culture wells. To be counted as positive, a clone had to show significant expansion compared with the reference culture, at an FDR below 0.05, in 2 of 3 replicate wells. To be called positive, a clone also had to show significant expansion compared with every other tandem well and an odds ratio greater than 5. Cultured and uncultured naive and memory CD4+ repertoires were searched for previously identified spike- and CEF-reactive CDR3s. CDR3 homology was measured as pairwise Levenshtein distance, computed with the stringdist R package after trimming three terminal residues from each end. TCRdb obtained this table from immuneACCESS and retained in-frame rearrangements with V and J assigned. These tables miss some clones; where compared with another copy, unresolved V genes account for less than half of the shortfall, and the remainder is unexplained. V and J calls plus clone size are reproduced from that table; the DNA served to infer D and trimming. In all, the sample holds 41,000 or so clones, and roughly 84% of those were seen once. The ten largest account for 4.5% of the sample.

This clone was counted only a few times. Its cognate antigen has yet to be identified. No much larger clone is present one base from it, and per-base qualities are unavailable. This TCR came from an adult with COVID-19. This receptor chain uses TRBV19 and TRBJ1-5, with an unclear D gene assignment. The material sequenced was naive CD4+ T cells from PBMCs, cultured in vitro. The sample's cell subset or site label, decoded: naive CD4+ T cells isolated by negative enrichment. CDR3 reads: CASSIADSNQPQHF. The DNA sequence follows: TGTGCCAGTTCAATAGCAGATAGCAATCAGCCCCAGCATTTT.